The clone carrying this TCR beta chain was picked up one time. Its antigen is undetermined. This specimen belongs to a study of T cells after yellow fever vaccination. Across the whole study: Fractions with few cells were prepared using SMART-Seq v4 Ultra Low Input. Study-wide results and limits: Once the booster was given, most primary-vaccination clones reappeared, at just under 98% for CD4 and 88% for CD8. Clonotypes appearing in both CD4 and CD8 compartments existed, and their share was small.

Germline V gene sequence: CDR1 SGDLS, CDR2 YYNGEE. V was trimmed by 2 bases and J by 11 bases, leaving 13 bases between them. The CDR3 length is 12 residues. Making TCR cDNA involved 5'RACE template switching, which added UMIs and a universal primer site. TCRdb itself ran the 5' RACE reads through MiXCR, one entry per CDR3 protein. The profile shows hundreds of thousands of distinct CDR3 sequences, approximately 19% of them singletons. This chain connects TRBV9 to TRBJ1-1; D is perhaps TRBD1 (6 bases). The sample in question was PBMCs, obtained before the yellow fever booster vaccination. The receptor was isolated from a man aged 18 to 29 who received the YFV17D yellow fever vaccine. CDR3 protein: CASSVVGGEAFF. The CDR3 region has the DNA TGTGCCAGCAGCGTGGTCGGGGGCGAGGCTTTCTTT.